The 21 T cell receptor beta chains listed next were all sequenced from one sample in a study of blood T cell repertoires in COVID-19. Clones were sequenced by immunoSEQ multiplex PCR, and TCRdb holds only the in-frame ones, with some missing. The data hold roughly 110,000 clones, with 70% to 85% observed a single time. Sequenced material: peripheral blood. The receptors stem from a woman in her sixties with acute or convalescent COVID-19.

The rearrangement uses TRBV2 and TRBJ2-3; D is perhaps TRBD2 (5 bases). The CDR3 is made up of 13 amino acids. The V end was cut by 5 bases, the J end by 1 base, with 7 bases between. Germline V gene sequence: CDR1 SNHLY, CDR2 FYNNEI. The CDR3 nucleotides are TGTGCCAGCAGTAGAGCGGGCACAGATACGCAGTATTTT. It codes for CASSRAGTDTQYF. The full variable domain, rest sourced from reference TRBV2 and TRBJ2-3, is EPEVTQTPSHQVTQMGQEVILRCVPISNHLYFYWYRQILGQKVEFLVSFYNNEISEKSEIFDDQFSVERPDGSNFTLKIRSTKLEDSAMYFCASSRAGTDTQYFGPGTRLTVL.

The chain has TRBV9 and TRBJ2-2; TRBD2 matches at 12 bases. The length of the CDR3 is 23 residues. Germline V gene data show CDR1 as SGDLS and CDR2 as YYNGEE. Trimming removed 4 bases from V and 7 bases from J; junction bases left unmatched: 29. CDR3 residues: CASSPKNRYQSTSGRLHHGELFF. The CDR3 DNA sequence: TGTGCCAGCAGCCCTAAAAACCGATACCAGTCGACTAGCGGGAGACTACACCACGGGGAGCTGTTTTTT.

V and J are TRBV6-5 and TRBJ2-5, with 8 nucleotides matching TRBD2. The CDR3 loop spans 14 amino acids. V lost 7 bases to trimming and J lost 5 bases; unmatched junction nucleotides: 9. Germline V gene data show CDR1 as MNHEY and CDR2 as SVGAGI. CDR3 coding DNA: TGTGCCAGCACTAAACGGGGGGGCGCGGAGACCCAGTACTTC. This translates into CASTKRGGAETQYF.

The V call is TRBV7-8, the J call TRBJ2-1, with a tentative D call TRBD2 (5 bases). This CDR3 is built from 16 residues. CDR1 is SGHVS and CDR2 is FQNEAQ in the germline V gene. V was pared by 4 bases and J by 3 bases, with 16 bases between. In DNA form, the CDR3 reads TGTGCCAGCAGCTCCGCCGCACGGGGTGACTACAATGAGCAGTTCTTC. This translates into CASSSAARGDYNEQFF.

This clone has just one count. The chain has TRBV30 and TRBJ1-2, with D maybe TRBD1 (5 bases). This CDR3 is 12 amino acids long. V was cut by 6 bases and J by 3 bases, with 11 bases left in between. Per germline, CDR1 GTSNPN and CDR2 SVGIG (reference sequence). As DNA, the CDR3 is TGTGCCTGCGATAGGGGCTACTATGGCTACACCTTC. It encodes CACDRGYYGYTF.

V usage is TRBV6-5 and J usage is TRBJ2-2, with 9 bases matching TRBD2. The CDR3 sequence is 15 residues long. The V gene end was trimmed by 7 bases and the J gene end by 5 bases; junction bases not matched to a gene: 8. Germline assignment: CDR1 MNHEY and CDR2 SVGAGI. The CDR3 coding sequence is TGTGCCAGCAACCTGGGCGGGAGGGGAACCGGGGAGCTGTTTTTT. This gives the protein CASNLGGRGTGELFF.

J is TRBJ2-5 and V is TRBV10-3, with 7 bases identical to TRBD1. The ends lost 5 bases at V and 2 bases at J; junction bases unmatched: 5. Germline V CDR1 and CDR2: ENHRY, SYGVKD. The CDR3 extends over 14 amino acids. CDR3 bases: TGTGCCATCAGTCGACAGGGCCCACAAGAGACCCAGTACTTC. As protein: CAISRQGPQETQYF.

This chain links TRBV11-1 with TRBJ1-3; maybe TRBD1 (5 bases). The CDR3 totals 16 residues. In germline, CDR1 is SGHAT, CDR2 FQDESV (reference sequence). Trimming cost V 5 bases and J 0 bases, with 14 bases left between them. The CDR3 coding sequence is TGTGCCAGCAGCCTGTTTCCGACAGCCTCTGGAAACACCATATATTTT. Protein product: CASSLFPTASGNTIYF.

The gene calls are TRBV27 and TRBJ2-7, with 8 bases fitting TRBD2. V lost 5 bases, J lost 5 bases, and 14 bases stayed unmatched. CDR1 and CDR2 from the germline V gene are MNHEY and SMNVEV (reference sequence). The CDR3 has 16 amino acids. CDR3 region: CASSRNSRLATHEQYF. The CDR3 bases are TGTGCCAGCAGTCGAAACTCCCGACTAGCGACTCACGAGCAGTACTTC.

This clone has just a few counts. The chain is built from TRBV5-1 and TRBJ2-7; 8 bases line up with TRBD1. Germline values: CDR1 SGHRS, CDR2 YFSETQ. Trimming cost V 3 bases and J 7 bases; bases outside gene matches: 15. This CDR3 is built from 16 residues. The CDR3 DNA sequence: TGCGCCAGCAGCTGGGGTGGGACAGGACTCGCTGGGGAGCAGTACTTC. Translated: CASSWGGTGLAGEQYF.

This sequence joins TRBV6-6 and TRBJ1-5, with 10 bases lining up with TRBD1. Germline trimming cut 7 bases from V and 11 bases from J; bases unmatched to any gene: 14. Germline V gene data show CDR1 as MNHNY and CDR2 as SVGAGI (reference sequence). This CDR3 comprises 15 residues. The CDR3 protein is CASTSGQGLSWAQHF. The CDR3 DNA reads TGTGCCAGCACCTCGGGACAGGGGCTTTCTTGGGCCCAGCATTTT.

V gene TRBV7-9 combines with J gene TRBJ2-7; maybe TRBD2 (6 bases). Trimming cost V 3 bases and J 7 bases, with 13 bases left between them. Germline V gene data show CDR1 as SEHNR and CDR2 as FQNEAQ (reference sequence). This CDR3 contains 13 residues. The CDR3 loop is CASSFYTAGEQYF. Here the CDR3 DNA reads TGTGCCAGCAGCTTTTATACGGCGGGGGAGCAGTACTTC.

This sequence joins TRBV30 and TRBJ1-1, with 7 bases fitting TRBD1. The ends lost 2 bases at V and 0 bases at J; junction bases unmatched: 12. The CDR3 runs 17 residues. The germline V gene has CDR1 GTSNPN and CDR2 SVGIG (reference sequence). In nucleotides, the CDR3 is TGTGCCTGGAGTAGAGGGAGACAGGGTCTCATGAACACTGAAGCTTTCTTT. Amino acid sequence: CAWSRGRQGLMNTEAFF.

This rearrangement joins TRBV10-2 to TRBJ2-7, with 8 bases identical to TRBD1. V shed 3 bases, J shed 5 bases, and the junction held 12 bases outside the gene matches. Germline V gene sequence: CDR1 WSHSY, CDR2 SAAADI. This CDR3 is built from 16 residues. The CDR3 region is CASSDLDRANLHEQYF. The CDR3 DNA reads TGCGCCAGCAGTGATTTGGACAGGGCCAACCTACACGAGCAGTACTTC.

The J gene is TRBJ1-3, the V gene TRBV28; perhaps TRBD1 as D (6 bases). Between the trimmed V and J ends, which lost 6 bases and 0 bases, there was a span of 12 bases. Germline V gene lookup returns CDR1 MDHEN and CDR2 SYDVKM. The CDR3 covers 15 residues. CDR3 amino acids: CASRAQGSSGNTIYF. The CDR3 coding sequence is TGTGCCAGCAGAGCACAGGGAAGCTCTGGAAACACCATATATTTT.

This clone was picked up many times. The CDR3 is CASSQGLRDWGEKLFF. CDR3 sequence (DNA): TGTGCCAGCAGCCAAGGTCTCCGGGACTGGGGTGAAAAACTGTTTTTT. V is TRBV4-2 and J is TRBJ1-4; tentative D call: TRBD1 (5 bases). The germline V gene encodes CDR1 LGHNA and CDR2 YNFKEQ. V was cut by 1 base and J by 7 bases, with 16 bases left in between. There are 16 residues in the CDR3.

This clone appeared once. The rearrangement links TRBV27 to TRBJ1-1; 8 nucleotides match TRBD1. Germline CDR1 and CDR2: MNHEY and SMNVEV (reference sequence). V shed 6 bases and J 4 bases; nucleotides not matched to a gene: 7. The CDR3 is 14 amino acids. The CDR3 spells CASSRQGQSTEAFF. As DNA, the CDR3 is TGTGCCAGCAGCCGACAGGGGCAGAGCACTGAAGCTTTCTTT.

This clone was counted a few times. The chain combines TRBV19 with TRBJ1-5, with 8 bases fitting TRBD1. Germline V gene sequence: CDR1 LNHDA, CDR2 SQIVND (reference sequence). CDR3 length: 18 amino acids. V was clipped by 5 bases and J by 0 bases; unmatched bases: 12. CDR3 region: CASSPQGAAVLSNQPQHF. The CDR3 region has the DNA TGTGCCAGTAGTCCCCAGGGGGCGGCAGTTCTTAGCAATCAGCCCCAGCATTTT.

The V call is TRBV24-1, the J call TRBJ2-2; tentative D call: TRBD2 (5 bases). Deletions cut 5 bases from V and 5 bases from J, with 11 bases between. Germline CDR1 and CDR2: KGHDR and SFDVKD. The CDR3 runs to 14 residues. The CDR3, as DNA: TGTGCCACCAGTGGGGGTAGCGTGACCGGGGAGCTGTTTTTT. It encodes CATSGGSVTGELFF.

This rearrangement joins TRBV14 to TRBJ1-4; weak D call: TRBD1 (5 bases). Looked up from germline, CDR1 is SGHDN and CDR2 is FVKESK. This CDR3 is 16 amino acids long. Trimming stripped 0 bases from V and 7 bases from J, with 15 bases between. CDR3 in DNA: TGTGCCAGCAGCCAAGATGGCCAGGGATGGAGTGAAAAACTGTTTTTT. As protein: CASSQDGQGWSEKLFF.

The gene calls are TRBV19 and TRBJ1-1, with a weak D call TRBD1 (5 bases). Germline V gene sequence: CDR1 LNHDA, CDR2 SQIVND (reference sequence). CDR3 length: 12 residues. With 1 base removed from V and 7 bases from J, the gap between germline ends came to 7 bases. The CDR3 spells CASSIGQGEAFF. The CDR3 coding sequence is TGTGCCAGTAGTATAGGGCAGGGTGAAGCTTTCTTT.